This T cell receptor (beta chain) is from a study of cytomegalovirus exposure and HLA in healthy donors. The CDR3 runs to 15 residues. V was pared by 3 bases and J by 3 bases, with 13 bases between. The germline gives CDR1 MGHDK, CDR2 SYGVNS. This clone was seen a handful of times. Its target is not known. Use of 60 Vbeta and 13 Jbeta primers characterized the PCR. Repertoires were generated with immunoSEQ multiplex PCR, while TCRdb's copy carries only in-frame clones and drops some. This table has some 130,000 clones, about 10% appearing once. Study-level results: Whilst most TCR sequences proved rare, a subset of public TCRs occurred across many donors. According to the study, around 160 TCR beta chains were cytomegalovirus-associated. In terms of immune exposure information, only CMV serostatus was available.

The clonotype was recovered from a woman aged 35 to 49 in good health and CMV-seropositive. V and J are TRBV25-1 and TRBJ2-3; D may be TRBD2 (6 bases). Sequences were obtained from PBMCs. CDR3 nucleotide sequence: TGTGCCAGCAGTGACCCGACTAGTCTAACAGATACGCAGTATTTT. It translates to CASSDPTSLTDTQYF.